The 31 T cell receptor beta chains listed next were all sequenced from one sample in a study of blood T cell repertoires in COVID-19. Method: immunoSEQ multiplex PCR; TCRdb's copy keeps in-frame clones and lacks some. Among tens of thousands of clones listed, 65% to 85% were seen once. The sequenced sample was peripheral blood. These receptors were obtained from a man aged 55-75 years with acute or convalescent COVID-19.

Points on this clone: At one end the junction does not follow the germline gene, possibly because of a read error. The V call is TRBV7-7, the J call TRBJ2-1; 8 bases fit TRBD1. CDR3 length equals 15 residues. CDR1 is SSHAT, CDR2 FNYEAQ, per germline (reference sequence). CDR3 nucleotides: TGTGCTAGCAGCCCGAGGACAGGGACCTACAATGAGCAGTTCTTC. It translates to CASSPRTGTYNEQFF.

This rearrangement joins TRBV18 to TRBJ2-5; 7 nucleotides match TRBD1. Germline V lookup: CDR1 KGHSH, CDR2 LQKENI. Germline trimming cut 4 bases from V and 4 bases from J; bases unmatched to any gene: 12. CDR3 length: 16 residues. CDR3 sequence reads: CASSLTGTALGETQYF. Written as DNA, the CDR3 is TGTGCCAGCTCACTAACCGGGACAGCGTTGGGAGAGACCCAGTACTTC.

In this sample, this clone turned up a few times. At the DNA level, this CDR3 is encoded by other sequences in the same sample as well. The chain recombines TRBV2 with TRBJ1-2; D may be TRBD1 (5 bases). Trimming removed 0 bases from V and 8 bases from J, with 13 bases in between. The germline CDR1 and CDR2 sequences are SNHLY and FYNNEI. The CDR3 has 14 amino acids. DNA of the CDR3: TGTGCCAGCAGTGAAGCGCTAGGGGCGCGAGGCTACACCTTC. Encoded protein: CASSEALGARGYTF.

The chain is built from TRBV5-6 and TRBJ1-2, with D possibly TRBD1 on 5 matching bases. The CDR3 sequence is 15 residues long. Germline V lookup: CDR1 SGHDT, CDR2 YYEEEE. V was cut by 0 bases and J by 1 base, with 10 bases left in between. CDR3 amino acids: CASSLGQRSNYGYTF. CDR3 nucleotide sequence: TGTGCCAGCAGCTTGGGACAGCGAAGTAACTATGGCTACACCTTC.

The J gene is TRBJ1-1, the V gene TRBV24-1; 9 nucleotides agree with TRBD1. J gave up 0 bases and V 6 bases, and 7 bases lay outside the gene matches. The CDR3 loop spans 16 amino acids. Germline V lookup: CDR1 KGHDR, CDR2 SFDVKD. The CDR3 DNA follows: TGTGCCACCAGTCGTAGGACAGGGGTGATGAACACTGAAGCTTTCTTT. Protein product: CATSRRTGVMNTEAFF.

V is TRBV11-1 and J is TRBJ2-3; 9 bases are shared with TRBD1. J gave up 5 bases and V 5 bases, and 5 bases lay outside the gene matches. This CDR3 is 14 amino acids long. From germline, CDR1 is SGHAT and CDR2 FQDESV (reference sequence). The CDR3 nucleotides read TGTGCCAGCAGCAAAAGACAGGGGGTAGATACGCAGTATTTT. It encodes CASSKRQGVDTQYF.

CDR3 amino acids: CASITGATNEKLFF. The CDR3 region has the DNA TGTGCCAGCATAACAGGGGCAACTAATGAAAAACTGTTTTTT. V is TRBV21-1 and J is TRBJ1-4; TRBD1 was called by the table and not checked on the DNA. TRBV21-1 is listed as a pseudogene. This CDR3 is 14 amino acids long.

The rearrangement uses TRBV5-1 and TRBJ2-2, with 7 positions matching TRBD1. V shed 4 bases, J shed 2 bases, and the junction held 8 bases outside the gene matches. CDR1 is SGHRS and CDR2 is YFSETQ in the germline V gene. This CDR3 spans 16 amino acids. CDR3 DNA: TGCGCCAGCAGCAGAGTTGGACAGGTCAACACCGGGGAGCTGTTTTTT. Its protein product is CASSRVGQVNTGELFF.

In this sample, this clone turned up a few times. CDR3 nucleotides: TGTGCCAGCAGCGGTCTAGCGGGCTATGGCAATGAGCAGTTCTTC. Protein sequence: CASSGLAGYGNEQFF. This sequence joins TRBV7-3 and TRBJ2-1; 8 nucleotides match TRBD2. The CDR3 is 15 amino acids. With 5 bases clipped from V and 6 bases from J, the junction kept 9 bases outside the gene matches. Looked up from germline, CDR1 is SGHTA and CDR2 is FQGTGA.

The chain employs TRBV7-3 and TRBJ2-3; TRBD2 aligns across 10 bases. The V gene end was trimmed by 5 bases and the J gene end by 3 bases; junction bases not matched to a gene: 5. CDR3 size: 15 residues. The germline gives CDR1 SGHTA, CDR2 FQGTGA. The CDR3 DNA follows: TGTGCCAGCAGCCAAGCGGGGGGGCTAACAGATACGCAGTATTTT. Translation: CASSQAGGLTDTQYF.

The table lists this clone with a count of one. The chain is built from TRBV3-1 (or the pseudogene TRBV3-2) and TRBJ2-1, with 7 positions matching TRBD2. Looked up from germline, CDR1 is LGHDT and CDR2 is YNNKEL (reference sequence). V gave up 5 bases and J gave up 7 bases; unmatched junction bases: 8. The CDR3 covers 14 residues. In DNA, the CDR3 is TGTGCCAGCAGCGGGGGGGGGACGTTAAATGAGCAGTTCTTC. Translation gives CASSGGGTLNEQFF.

The chain is built from TRBV5-1 and TRBJ2-3; D is perhaps TRBD2 (6 bases). Germline V gives CDR1 SGHRS, CDR2 YFSETQ. CDR3 length equals 15 residues. Trimming shortened V by 4 bases and J by 2 bases, and 14 bases separated the two germline ends. The CDR3 nucleotides are TGCGCCAGCAGCCAAACGACTAGAAACACAGATACGCAGTATTTT. Amino acid sequence: CASSQTTRNTDTQYF.

The chain employs TRBV2 and TRBJ2-5, with D maybe TRBD1 (5 bases). Germline-derived CDR1 and CDR2 are SNHLY and FYNNEI. The CDR3 totals 14 residues. Trimming removed 4 bases from V and 5 bases from J, with 14 bases in between. CDR3 residues: CASSVRQGGETQYF. The CDR3 DNA is TGTGCCAGCAGTGTTAGGCAGGGCGGCGAGACCCAGTACTTC.

This chain links TRBV4-1 with TRBJ1-5; 12 bases match TRBD1. Germline V gene sequence: CDR1 MGHRA, CDR2 YSYEKL. V shed 1 base, J shed 7 bases, and the junction held 17 bases outside the gene matches. The CDR3 runs 20 residues. Here the CDR3 DNA reads TGCGCCAGCAGCCAAGGAGGGCCCCCAAGAGGGACAGGGGGCAGACAGCCCCAGCATTTT. Amino acid sequence: CASSQGGPPRGTGGRQPQHF.

The chain has TRBV5-1 and TRBJ2-3, with TRBD2 as a possible D gene (5 bases). The CDR3 runs to 15 residues. V was cut by 0 bases and J by 4 bases, with 12 bases left in between. Germline V gene lookup returns CDR1 SGHRS and CDR2 YFSETQ. CDR3 residues: CASSLVGLAPDTQYF. DNA for the CDR3: TGCGCCAGCAGCTTGGTAGGGCTAGCCCCAGATACGCAGTATTTT.

V gene TRBV11-2 combines with J gene TRBJ1-2, with D tentatively TRBD1 (5 bases). The CDR3 runs 14 residues. Germline V lookup: CDR1 SGHAT, CDR2 FQNNGV. V shed 5 bases and J shed 4 bases, with 14 bases lying between them. CDR3: CASSPTQVRYGYTF. The CDR3 nucleotides read TGTGCCAGCAGCCCTACACAGGTCCGCTATGGCTACACCTTC.

The chain has TRBV27 and TRBJ1-2, with D unresolved. This CDR3 is 13 amino acids long. Trimming left V 6 bases short and J 1 base short, with 9 bases between. Germline lookup yields CDR1 MNHEY and CDR2 SMNVEV (reference sequence). DNA for the CDR3: TGTGCCAGCAGCTCGACATTTAACTATGGCTACACCTTC. Residues: CASSSTFNYGYTF.

The rearrangement links TRBV19 to TRBJ2-1; D is perhaps TRBD2 (5 bases). Germline CDR1 reads LNHDA; CDR2 reads SQIVND (reference sequence). CDR3 length: 14 residues. V lost 6 bases and J lost 2, with 11 bases in between. CDR3 sequence (DNA): TGTGCCAGTAGCTCCGGGAAAACCTACAATGAGCAGTTCTTC. Protein: CASSSGKTYNEQFF.

The J gene is TRBJ1-2, the V gene TRBV20-1; the D gene is possibly TRBD1 (6 bases). Germline V gene data show CDR1 as DFQATT and CDR2 as SNEGSKA (reference sequence). This CDR3 is 14 amino acids long. Trimming stripped 3 bases from V and 3 bases from J, with 14 bases between. CDR3 residues: CSASQGPVYYGYTF. The CDR3 DNA follows: TGCAGTGCTAGTCAGGGGCCGGTTTACTATGGCTACACCTTC.

The rearrangement uses TRBV5-1 and TRBJ2-5; 7 bases are shared with TRBD1. The J segment lost 5 bases and the V segment lost 4 bases, leaving 8 bases of the junction unmatched. From germline, CDR1 is SGHRS and CDR2 YFSETQ. The CDR3 consists of 14 residues. The CDR3 nucleotides read TGCGCCAGCAGCATCGGGACAGTGCACGAGACCCAGTACTTC. Encoded protein: CASSIGTVHETQYF.

The rearrangement uses TRBV2 and TRBJ2-3; a possible D gene is TRBD1 (6 bases). V shed 6 bases and J shed 5 bases, with 15 bases lying between them. This CDR3 contains 14 residues. Germline CDR1 is SNHLY and CDR2 is FYNNEI. The CDR3 region has the DNA TGTGCCAGCAGGATGACTTGGGGGCAAGATACGCAGTATTTT. Its translation: CASRMTWGQDTQYF.

DNA of the CDR3: TGCGCCAGCAGCCGAACAGGCTCCAGCTCACCCCTCCACTTT. It specifies CASSRTGSSSPLHF. The rearrangement joins TRBV5-1 to TRBJ1-6; D may be TRBD1 (5 bases). The CDR3 is made up of 14 amino acids. The V and J ends lost 4 bases and 10 bases respectively, with 15 bases between them. From germline, CDR1 is SGHRS and CDR2 YFSETQ. The full variable domain, rest sourced from reference TRBV5-1 and TRBJ1-6, is KAGVTQTPRYLIKTRGQQVTLSCSPISGHRSVSWYQQTPGQGLQFLFEYFSETQRNKGNFPGRFSGRQFSNSRSEMNVSTLELGDSALYLCASSRTGSSSPLHFGNGTRLTVT.

This clone was counted between two and nine times. This chain joins TRBV13 and TRBJ2-5, with D possibly matching TRBD2 (5 bases). Germline lookup yields CDR1 PRHDT and CDR2 FYEKMQ (reference sequence). Trimming pared 8 bases from V and 5 bases from J, leaving 21 bases between. CDR3 size: 15 residues. The CDR3 region has the DNA TGTGCCAGCTCCCCCCCGGGGTCAGAGCCTGAGACCCAGTACTTC. Residues: CASSPPGSEPETQYF.

The chain uses TRBV11-1 and TRBJ2-7, with D unclear. V shed 5 bases and J shed 6 bases, with 8 bases lying between them. The CDR3 runs 11 residues. CDR1 and CDR2 from the germline V gene are SGHAT and FQDESV (reference sequence). DNA of the CDR3: TGTGCCAGCAGCGCGCGCGGCGAGCAGTACTTC. It codes for CASSARGEQYF.

This chain uses TRBV2 with TRBJ2-3; tentative D call: TRBD2 (6 bases). Germline CDR1 and CDR2: SNHLY and FYNNEI. V shed 7 bases and J shed 5 bases, with 10 bases lying between them. The CDR3 has 12 amino acids. The CDR3 DNA reads as TGTGCCAGCACCGGTAGCGGAGATACGCAGTATTTT. Amino acids: CASTGSGDTQYF.

The chain recombines TRBV7-3 with TRBJ2-3; 7 positions agree with TRBD2. Losses at the gene ends were 11 bases for V and 1 base for J; bases not matched to a gene: 6. The CDR3 covers 13 residues. Germline-derived CDR1 and CDR2 are SGHTA and FQGTGA. The CDR3 nucleotides read TGTGCCTCCGCGGGGGAAGGCACAGATACGCAGTATTTT. It encodes CASAGEGTDTQYF.

The rearrangement uses TRBV28 and TRBJ2-7; 10 bases line up with TRBD1. Germline-derived CDR1 and CDR2 are MDHEN and SYDVKM. V was pared by 0 bases and J by 7 bases, with 6 bases of the junction left unmatched. The CDR3 consists of 15 residues. The CDR3: CASSLWRQGAGEQYF. As DNA, the CDR3 is TGTGCCAGCAGTTTATGGAGACAGGGGGCTGGGGAGCAGTACTTC.

This rearrangement joins TRBV5-1 to TRBJ2-7; weak D call: TRBD1 (6 bases). Trimming cost V 4 bases and J 0 bases, with 14 bases left between them. CDR3 size: 15 residues. The germline V gene has CDR1 SGHRS and CDR2 YFSETQ. The CDR3 spells CASSPGVADSYEQYF. In nucleotides, the CDR3 is TGCGCCAGCAGCCCAGGGGTGGCGGACTCCTACGAGCAGTACTTC.

V gene TRBV6-6 combines with J gene TRBJ2-5, with D tentatively TRBD2 (5 bases). There are 15 residues in the CDR3. Germline V CDR1 and CDR2: MNHNY, SVGAGI (reference sequence). With 2 bases removed from V and 2 bases from J, the gap between germline ends came to 12 bases. The CDR3 loop reads CASSYPTGTQETQYF. The DNA of the CDR3 is TGTGCCAGCAGTTACCCTACGGGAACACAAGAGACCCAGTACTTC.

The chain joins TRBV6-5 to TRBJ2-7, with D possibly TRBD1 on 5 matching bases. Per the germline V gene, CDR1 is MNHEY and CDR2 is SVGAGI. There are 14 residues in the CDR3. Trimming shortened V by 8 bases and J by 0 bases, and 14 bases separated the two germline ends. Written as DNA, the CDR3 is TGTGCCAGCGAACCAGGGCTCCTCTCCTACGAGCAGTACTTC. It translates to CASEPGLLSYEQYF.

The genes are TRBV5-5 and TRBJ2-1; the match to TRBD1 covers 8 bases. V trimming: 0 bases; J trimming: 4 bases; junction bases outside the gene matches: 3. This CDR3 spans 15 amino acids. Germline CDR1 SGHKS, CDR2 YYEKEE (reference sequence). The CDR3 DNA follows: TGTGCCAGCAGCTTGGCGGGGACAGGATACAATGAGCAGTTCTTC. Amino acids: CASSLAGTGYNEQFF.